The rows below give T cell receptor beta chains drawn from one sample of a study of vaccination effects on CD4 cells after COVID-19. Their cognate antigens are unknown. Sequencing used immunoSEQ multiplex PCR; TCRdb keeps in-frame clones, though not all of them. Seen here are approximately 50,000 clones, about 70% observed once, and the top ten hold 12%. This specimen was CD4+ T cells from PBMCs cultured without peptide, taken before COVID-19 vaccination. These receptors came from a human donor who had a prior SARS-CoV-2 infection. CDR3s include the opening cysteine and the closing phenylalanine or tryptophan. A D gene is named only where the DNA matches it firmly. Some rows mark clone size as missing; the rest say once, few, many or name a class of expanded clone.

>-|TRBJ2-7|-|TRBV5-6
TGTGCCAGCAGCCGGTTGATTGGTAGGAGCTACGAGCAGTACTTC
CASSRLIGRSYEQYF
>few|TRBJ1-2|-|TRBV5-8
TGTGCCAGCAGCATGGCATTGGTCACCGGGCTTAACTATGGCTACACCTTC
CASSMALVTGLNYGYTF
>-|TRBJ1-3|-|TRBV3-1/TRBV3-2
TGTGCCAGCAGCTTCCGGGGGACTGGAAACACCATATATTTT
CASSFRGTGNTIYF
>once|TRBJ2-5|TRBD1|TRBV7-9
TGTGCCAGCAGCCCCATGGGACAGTGGGGGGAGACCCAGTACTTC
CASSPMGQWGETQYF
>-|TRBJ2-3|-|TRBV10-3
TGTGCCATCAGTGGACAGGGACTCAGGGCAGATACGCAGTATTTT
CAISGQGLRADTQYF
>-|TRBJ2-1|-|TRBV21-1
TGTGCCAGCAGCAAAATGGACAAAAGCTCCTACAATGAGCAGTTCTTC
CASSKMDKSSYNEQFF
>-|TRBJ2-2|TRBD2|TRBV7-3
TGTGCCAGCAGCTTACGGGAGGGCCGGGAGCTGTTTTTT
CASSLREGRELFF
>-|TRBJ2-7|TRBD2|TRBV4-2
TGTGCCAGCAGCCAACATAGCGGGAACTCCTACGAGCAGTACTTC
CASSQHSGNSYEQYF
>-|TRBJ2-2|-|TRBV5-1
TGCGCCAGCAGCTTGGGGCCTCATAGTAACACCGGGGAGCTGTTTTTT
CASSLGPHSNTGELFF
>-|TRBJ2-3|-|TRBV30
TGTGCCTGGAGTCCAGGGGTAAGCACAGATACGCAGTATTTT
CAWSPGVSTDTQYF
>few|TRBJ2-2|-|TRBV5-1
TGCGCCAGCAGCTTGGAGGGGTTTACCGGGGAGCTGTTTTTT
CASSLEGFTGELFF
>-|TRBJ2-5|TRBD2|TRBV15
TGTGCCACCAGCAGAGGTGGTCGCGGGGGGGGTGAAGAGACCCAGTACTTC
CATSRGGRGGGEETQYF
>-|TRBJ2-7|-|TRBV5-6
TGTGCCAGCAGCCTGCAATTGACAGATTCCTACGAGCAGTACTTC
CASSLQLTDSYEQYF
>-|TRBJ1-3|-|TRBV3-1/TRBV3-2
TGTGCCAGCAGCCAAGGAGAAGACTCTGGAAACACCATATATTTT
CASSQGEDSGNTIYF
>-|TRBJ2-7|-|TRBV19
TGTGCCAGTAGTCGATATGGCCGCAGCTCCTACGAGCAGTACTTC
CASSRYGRSSYEQYF
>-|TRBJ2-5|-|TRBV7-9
TGTGCCAGCAGCTTAGGGGCGCTGGAGACCCAGTACTTC
CASSLGALETQYF
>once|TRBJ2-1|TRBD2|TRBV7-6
TGTGCCAGCAGCTCAGGACTTGCGGGGGTCTCCTACAATGAGCAGTTCTTC
CASSSGLAGVSYNEQFF